These 16 T cell receptor beta chains were all obtained from the same sample, sequenced in a study of graft-versus-host responses after intestinal transplantation. Libraries were prepared by immunoSEQ multiplex PCR; TCRdb keeps only in-frame clonotypes and omits some of them. In the table there are approximately 86,000 clones, about nine tenths of which are singletons. These TCRs are of unknown antigen specificity. This specimen consisted of unstimulated CD8+ T cells sorted from spleen or lymph node cells, obtained before transplant. Every receptor here comes from a human donor who was the organ donor for an intestinal transplant.

V gene TRBV29-1 combines with J gene TRBJ1-4; 9 bases are shared with TRBD1. The V gene end was trimmed by 6 bases and the J gene end by 6 bases; junction bases not matched to a gene: 23. Germline V gene sequence: CDR1 SQVTM, CDR2 ANQGSEA. The CDR3 runs to 19 residues. The CDR3 region is CSVHKAVGTGSRSDEKLFF. The CDR3 DNA reads as TGCAGCGTCCACAAGGCCGTCGGGACAGGGAGTAGGAGTGATGAAAAACTGTTTTTT.

This chain joins TRBV7-2 and TRBJ1-5, with D hard to call. This CDR3 is built from 15 residues. The ends were cut back, 1 base at V and 4 bases at J, with 11 bases in the middle. The germline V gene encodes CDR1 SGHTA and CDR2 FQGNSA. CDR3 nucleotides: TGTGCCAGCAGCTTAGTACAGCTTCTGAATCAGCCCCAGCATTTT. It specifies CASSLVQLLNQPQHF.

The V gene is TRBV4-1, the J gene TRBJ1-1; D is unresolved. There are 12 residues in the CDR3. Germline V gene data show CDR1 as MGHRA and CDR2 as YSYEKL. V lost 1 base, J lost 5 bases, and 5 bases lay in between. CDR3 sequence (DNA): TGCGCCAGCAGCCAAGGACAAACTGAAGCTTTCTTT. This translates into CASSQGQTEAFF.

This clone was observed a handful of times. This rearrangement joins TRBV19 to TRBJ1-5; no clear D gene. The CDR3 consists of 15 residues. Trimming removed 1 base at V and 1 base at J, with 8 bases between. Germline V gene sequence: CDR1 LNHDA, CDR2 SQIVND (reference sequence). Here the CDR3 reads CASSIGGGSNQPQHF. CDR3 coding DNA: TGTGCCAGTAGTATAGGGGGAGGGAGCAATCAGCCCCAGCATTTT. Based on the CDR3 plus reference TRBV19 and TRBJ1-5, the full variable domain is DGGITQSPKYLFRKEGQNVTLSCEQNLNHDAMYWYRQDPGQGLRLIYYSQIVNDFQKGDIAEGYSVSREKKESFPLTVTSAQKNPTAFYLCASSIGGGSNQPQHFGDGTRLSIL.

This chain joins TRBV10-3 and TRBJ2-5; the D gene is possibly TRBD2 (7 bases). Germline loops: CDR1 ENHRY, CDR2 SYGVKD. The CDR3 totals 16 residues. Trimming cost V 2 bases and J 4 bases, with 17 bases left between them. CDR3 protein: CAISEPPKGGPETQYF. The CDR3 DNA reads as TGTGCCATCAGTGAGCCTCCTAAGGGGGGGCCAGAGACCCAGTACTTC.

This clone was seen more than once but under ten times. The CDR3 nucleotides read TGTGCCAGCCCTCCAGGGGACGAGACCTACGAGCAGTACTTC. Its protein is CASPPGDETYEQYF. The genes are TRBV5-8 and TRBJ2-7; tentative D call: TRBD1 (6 bases). In germline, CDR1 is SGHTS, CDR2 YDEGEE. CDR3 length equals 14 residues. Trimming stripped 7 bases from V and 2 bases from J, with 16 bases between.

This chain uses TRBV6-5 with TRBJ1-2; TRBD1 is a possible D gene (5 bases). V lost 5 bases and J 4 bases, leaving 11 bases between the germline ends. Germline CDR1 MNHEY, CDR2 SVGAGI. This CDR3 region has 13 residues. CDR3 DNA: TGTGCCAGCAGTGAAGGGGTTGCCTATGGCTACACCTTC. This encodes CASSEGVAYGYTF.

The chain couples TRBV6-5 to TRBJ1-5, with a tentative D call TRBD1 (6 bases). The CDR3 totals 15 residues. Germline CDR1 reads MNHEY; CDR2 reads SVGAGI. Deletions cut 4 bases from V and 3 bases from J, with 13 bases between. CDR3 nucleotides: TGTGCCAGCAGTTCAACAGGGCCAGTCAATCAGCCCCAGCATTTT. The encoded protein is CASSSTGPVNQPQHF.

The chain recombines TRBV7-5 with TRBJ2-2; TRBD1, the table's D call, lacks a check against the DNA. TRBV7-5 is marked as a pseudogene. There are 15 residues in the CDR3. CDR3 in DNA: TGTGTCAGAAGCTTAGCCCTTGGGGCCCCCGGGGAGCTGTTTTTT. Encoded protein: CVRSLALGAPGELFF.

As concerns this clone: Other DNA variants within this sample encode the same CDR3. The V call is TRBV6-5, the J call TRBJ2-5, with 7 nucleotides matching TRBD1. This CDR3 is built from 14 residues. V lost 7 bases to trimming and J lost 4 bases; unmatched junction nucleotides: 9. Germline V gene sequence: CDR1 MNHEY, CDR2 SVGAGI. CDR3 sequence reads: CASTPSRDRETQYF. In DNA form, the CDR3 reads TGTGCCAGCACCCCGAGCCGGGACAGAGAGACCCAGTACTTC.

This clone was counted a single time. The chain carries TRBV27 and TRBJ1-6; 8 bases are a match to TRBD1. Looked up from germline, CDR1 is MNHEY and CDR2 is SMNVEV (reference sequence). With V trimmed by 0 bases and J by 0 bases, 7 bases remained unmatched. The CDR3 is made up of 19 amino acids. The CDR3 region is CASSLSTGQEYSYNSPLHF. CDR3 DNA: TGTGCCAGCAGTTTATCGACGGGACAGGAATACTCCTATAATTCACCCCTCCACTTT.

The V gene is TRBV7-8, the J gene TRBJ1-1; TRBD1 aligns across 8 bases. Germline assignment: CDR1 SGHVS and CDR2 FQNEAQ. Germline trimming cut 1 base from V and 0 bases from J; bases unmatched to any gene: 1. This CDR3 comprises 15 residues. The CDR3 DNA reads as TGTGCCAGCAGCTTAGGGACAGGGTTGAACACTGAAGCTTTCTTT. Protein product: CASSLGTGLNTEAFF.

The chain employs TRBV4-1 and TRBJ2-7; no clear D gene. V lost 1 base to trimming and J lost 3 bases, with 7 bases between them. The CDR3 is 13 amino acids. Germline CDR1 reads MGHRA; CDR2 reads YSYEKL. The DNA of the CDR3 is TGCGCCAGCAGCCAAGGCCCAGGCTACGAGCAGTACTTC. It encodes CASSQGPGYEQYF.

J is TRBJ2-1 and V is TRBV5-5; maybe TRBD1 (6 bases). Germline loops: CDR1 SGHKS, CDR2 YYEKEE (reference sequence). With 0 bases removed from V and 1 base from J, the gap between germline ends came to 14 bases. The CDR3 has 17 amino acids. The CDR3 nucleotides read TGTGCCAGCAGCTTGGAAACCGGGACACCATCCTACAATGAGCAGTTCTTC. Its protein is CASSLETGTPSYNEQFF.

This chain joins TRBV4-2 and TRBJ2-7; D remains ambiguous. Trimming removed 5 bases at V and 5 bases at J, with 13 bases between. In germline, CDR1 is LGHNA, CDR2 YNFKEQ. This CDR3 region has 13 residues. CDR3 bases: TGTGCCAGCAGCACAACAATTCTTAACGAGCAGTACTTC. Translating it yields CASSTTILNEQYF.

The chain uses TRBV9 and TRBJ1-2; TRBD1 might be the D (6 bases). CDR1 SGDLS and CDR2 YYNGEE come from the germline V gene. Trimming removed 4 bases at V and 4 bases at J, with 14 bases between. The CDR3 spans 14 residues. The CDR3 nucleotides read TGTGCCAGCAGCCCTCAAGGGGGGGGCTATGGCTACACCTTC. Amino acids: CASSPQGGGYGYTF.